These 6 T cell receptor beta chains came from one sample sequenced in a study of graft-versus-host responses after intestinal transplantation. Method: immunoSEQ multiplex PCR; TCRdb's copy keeps in-frame clones and lacks some. The table shows 80,000 to 95,000 clones, with roughly 91% occurring only once. Antigens of these TCRs are unknown. This material consisted of unstimulated CD8+ T cells sorted from spleen or lymph node cells, taken before intestinal transplant. Receptors originate from a human donor who received an intestinal transplant.

This chain joins TRBV10-3 and TRBJ1-1, with D tentatively TRBD1 (5 bases). V was shortened by 3 bases and J by 6 bases, with 20 bases between the two germline ends. The CDR3 is 16 residues long. Germline V gene lookup returns CDR1 ENHRY and CDR2 SYGVKD. In DNA form, the CDR3 reads TGTGCCATCAGTGACTCCCCTTCAGGAGGGGTTCCTGAAGCTTTCTTT. This translates into CAISDSPSGGVPEAFF.

The V call is TRBV27, the J call TRBJ2-1, with a tentative D call TRBD1 (6 bases). Germline V gives CDR1 MNHEY, CDR2 SMNVEV (reference sequence). V lost 5 bases, J lost 6 bases, and 17 bases lay in between. The CDR3 is 15 residues long. CDR3 nucleotide sequence: TGTGCCAGCAGTCCTCACAGGGAAAGCGGCAATGAGCAGTTCTTC. Its translation is CASSPHRESGNEQFF.

The rearrangement uses TRBV9 and TRBJ2-3, with 11 positions matching TRBD2. CDR1 is SGDLS and CDR2 is YYNGEE in the germline V gene. The CDR3 length is 16 residues. Trimming removed 4 bases from V and 4 bases from J; junction bases left unmatched: 8. CDR3 coding DNA: TGTGCCAGCAGCCTATTAGCGGGGGGGCGTGCAGATACGCAGTATTTT. Its protein product is CASSLLAGGRADTQYF.

This chain joins TRBV4-3 and TRBJ1-3; D not certain. Germline lookup yields CDR1 LGHNA and CDR2 YSLEER. This CDR3 spans 16 amino acids. The ends were cut back, 0 bases at V and 1 base at J, with 10 bases in the middle. In DNA form, the CDR3 reads TGCGCCAGCAGCCAAGATCGAAGCGATTCTGGAAACACCATATATTTT. It encodes CASSQDRSDSGNTIYF.

This chain uses TRBV28 with TRBJ1-1; D is undetermined. This CDR3 is built from 13 residues. Deletions cut 8 bases from V and 6 bases from J, with 16 bases between. Germline V gives CDR1 MDHEN, CDR2 SYDVKM. CDR3 loop: CASQRPAGPEAFF. As DNA, the CDR3 is TGTGCCAGCCAGAGGCCGGCGGGCCCTGAAGCTTTCTTT.

The gene calls are TRBV9 and TRBJ2-2; 9 nucleotides match TRBD2. V was pared by 3 bases and J by 2 bases, with 2 bases of the junction left unmatched. The CDR3 contains 15 residues. Germline loops: CDR1 SGDLS, CDR2 YYNGEE. The CDR3 DNA reads as TGTGCCAGCAGCGATAGCGGGGGAAACACCGGGGAGCTGTTTTTT. Residues: CASSDSGGNTGELFF.